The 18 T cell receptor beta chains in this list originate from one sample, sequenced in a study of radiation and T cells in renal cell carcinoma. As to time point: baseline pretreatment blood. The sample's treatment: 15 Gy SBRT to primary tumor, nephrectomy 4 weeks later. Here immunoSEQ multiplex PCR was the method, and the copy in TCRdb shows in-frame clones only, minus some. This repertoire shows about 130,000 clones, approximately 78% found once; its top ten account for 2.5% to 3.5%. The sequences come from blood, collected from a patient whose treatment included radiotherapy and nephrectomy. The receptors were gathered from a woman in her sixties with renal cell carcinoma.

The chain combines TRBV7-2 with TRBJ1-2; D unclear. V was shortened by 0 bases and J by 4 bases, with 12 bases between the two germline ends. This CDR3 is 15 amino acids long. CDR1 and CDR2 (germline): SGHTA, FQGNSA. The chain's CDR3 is CASSLATVQIYGYTF. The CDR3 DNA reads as TGTGCCAGCAGCTTAGCGACGGTGCAGATCTATGGCTACACCTTC.

Here the CDR3 reads CASSGGPGGNYGYTF. CDR3 DNA sequence: TGTGCCAGCAGCGGAGGGCCAGGGGGTAACTATGGCTACACCTTC. The chain employs TRBV9 and TRBJ1-2; TRBD1 matches 7 bases. This CDR3 contains 15 residues. Germline loops: CDR1 SGDLS, CDR2 YYNGEE. Trimming removed 3 bases from V and 1 base from J; junction bases left unmatched: 6.

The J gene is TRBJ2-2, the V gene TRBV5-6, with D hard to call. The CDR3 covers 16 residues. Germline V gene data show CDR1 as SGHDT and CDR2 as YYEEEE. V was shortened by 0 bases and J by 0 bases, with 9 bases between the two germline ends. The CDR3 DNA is TGTGCCAGCAGCTTGGCCGCAGGAGCGAACACCGGGGAGCTGTTTTTT. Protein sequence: CASSLAAGANTGELFF.

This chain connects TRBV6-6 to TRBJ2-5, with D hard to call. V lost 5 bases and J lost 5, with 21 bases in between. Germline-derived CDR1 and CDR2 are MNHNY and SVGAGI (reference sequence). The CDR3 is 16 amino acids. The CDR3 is CASSPAPWWVAETQYF. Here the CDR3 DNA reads TGTGCCAGCAGTCCCGCTCCTTGGTGGGTTGCCGAGACCCAGTACTTC.

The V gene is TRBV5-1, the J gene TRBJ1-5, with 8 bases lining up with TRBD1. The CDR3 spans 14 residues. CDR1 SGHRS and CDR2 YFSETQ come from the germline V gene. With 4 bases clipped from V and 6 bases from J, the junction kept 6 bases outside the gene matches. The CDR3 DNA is TGCGCCAGCAGCCTAGGACAGGGCAGTCAGCCCCAGCATTTT. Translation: CASSLGQGSQPQHF.

This CDR3 reads CASNRVGGNEQFF. The CDR3 coding sequence is TGTGCCAGCAACAGGGTGGGGGGCAATGAGCAGTTCTTC. The chain has TRBV5-8 and TRBJ2-1; D could derive from TRBD1 or TRBD2 (6 bases each). Trimming took off 6 bases at V and 6 bases at J, with 13 bases between the two ends. The length of the CDR3 is 13 residues. The germline gives CDR1 SGHTS, CDR2 YDEGEE.

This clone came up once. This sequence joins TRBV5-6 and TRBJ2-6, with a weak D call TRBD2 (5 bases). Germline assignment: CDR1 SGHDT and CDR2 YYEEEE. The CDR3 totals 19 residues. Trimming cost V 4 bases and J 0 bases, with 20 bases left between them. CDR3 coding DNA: TGTGCCAGCAGCCCCTCTGGTGGGAGCCTTAACTCTGGGGCCAACGTCCTGACTTTC. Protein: CASSPSGGSLNSGANVLTF.

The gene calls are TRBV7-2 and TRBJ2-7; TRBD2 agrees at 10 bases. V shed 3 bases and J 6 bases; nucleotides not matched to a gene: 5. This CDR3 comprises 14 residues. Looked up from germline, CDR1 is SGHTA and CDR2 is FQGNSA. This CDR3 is CASSLASGSSEQYF. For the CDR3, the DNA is TGTGCCAGCAGCTTGGCTAGCGGGAGTAGCGAGCAGTACTTC.

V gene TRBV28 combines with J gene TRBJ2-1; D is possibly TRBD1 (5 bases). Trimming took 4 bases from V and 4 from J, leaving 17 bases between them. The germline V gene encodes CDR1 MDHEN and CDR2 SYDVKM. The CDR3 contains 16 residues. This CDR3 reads CASSSLGAASYNEQFF. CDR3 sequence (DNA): TGTGCCAGCAGTTCCTTAGGGGCAGCTAGTTACAATGAGCAGTTCTTC.

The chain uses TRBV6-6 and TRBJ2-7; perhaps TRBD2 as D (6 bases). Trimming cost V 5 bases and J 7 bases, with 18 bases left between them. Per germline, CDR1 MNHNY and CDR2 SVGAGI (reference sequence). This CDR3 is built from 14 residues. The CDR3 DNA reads TGTGCCAGCAGTAAAGGGAGTGTAGCGGCAGAGCAGTACTTC. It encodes CASSKGSVAAEQYF.

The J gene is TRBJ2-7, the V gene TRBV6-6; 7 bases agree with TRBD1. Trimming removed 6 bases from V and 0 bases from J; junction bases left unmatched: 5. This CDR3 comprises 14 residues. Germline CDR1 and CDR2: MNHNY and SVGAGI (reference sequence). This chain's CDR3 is CASSLDRNSYEQYF. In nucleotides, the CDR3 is TGTGCCAGCAGCTTGGACAGGAACTCCTACGAGCAGTACTTC.

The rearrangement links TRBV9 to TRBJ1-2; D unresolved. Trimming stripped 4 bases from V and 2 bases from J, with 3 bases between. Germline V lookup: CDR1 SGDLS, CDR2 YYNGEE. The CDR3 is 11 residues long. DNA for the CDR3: TGTGCCAGCAGCCTGAACTATGGCTACACCTTC. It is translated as CASSLNYGYTF.

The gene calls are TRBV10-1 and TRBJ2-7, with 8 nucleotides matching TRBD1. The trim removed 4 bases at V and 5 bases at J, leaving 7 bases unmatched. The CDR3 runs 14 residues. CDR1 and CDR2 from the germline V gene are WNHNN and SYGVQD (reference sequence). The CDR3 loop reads CASSGGQGPHEQYF. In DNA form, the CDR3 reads TGCGCCAGCAGTGGAGGACAGGGACCCCACGAGCAGTACTTC.

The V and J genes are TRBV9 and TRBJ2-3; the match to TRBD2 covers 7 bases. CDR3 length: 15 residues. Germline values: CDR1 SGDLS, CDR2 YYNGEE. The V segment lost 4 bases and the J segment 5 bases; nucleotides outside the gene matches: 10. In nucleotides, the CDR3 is TGTGCCAGCAGCCCTTTGGGAGGGGTAGGAGATACGCAGTATTTT. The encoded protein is CASSPLGGVGDTQYF.

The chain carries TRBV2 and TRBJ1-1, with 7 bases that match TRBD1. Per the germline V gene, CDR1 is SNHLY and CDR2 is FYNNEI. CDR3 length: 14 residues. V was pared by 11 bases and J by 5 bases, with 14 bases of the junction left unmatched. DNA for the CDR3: TGTGCCGGAGCCCGGGGAGACAGGGAGACTGAAGCTTTCTTT. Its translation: CAGARGDRETEAFF.

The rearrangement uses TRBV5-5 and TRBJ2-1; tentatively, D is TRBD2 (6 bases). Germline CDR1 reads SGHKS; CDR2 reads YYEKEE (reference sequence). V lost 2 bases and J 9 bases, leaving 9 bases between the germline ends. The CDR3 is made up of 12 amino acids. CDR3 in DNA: TGTGCCAGCAGCTTCGGGGGTGGTGAGCAGTTCTTC. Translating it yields CASSFGGGEQFF.

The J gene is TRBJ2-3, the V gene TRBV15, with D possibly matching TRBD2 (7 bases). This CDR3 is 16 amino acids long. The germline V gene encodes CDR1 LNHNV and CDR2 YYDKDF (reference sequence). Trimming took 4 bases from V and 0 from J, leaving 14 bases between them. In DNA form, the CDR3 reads TGTGCCACCAGCACTAAGGGGGGGGTTAGCACAGATACGCAGTATTTT. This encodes CATSTKGGVSTDTQYF. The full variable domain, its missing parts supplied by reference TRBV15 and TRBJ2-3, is DAMVIQNPRYQVTQFGKPVTLSCSQTLNHNVMYWYQQKSSQAPKLLFHYYDKDFNNEADTPDNFQSRRPNTSFCFLDIRSPGLGDTAMYLCATSTKGGVSTDTQYFGPGTRLTVL.

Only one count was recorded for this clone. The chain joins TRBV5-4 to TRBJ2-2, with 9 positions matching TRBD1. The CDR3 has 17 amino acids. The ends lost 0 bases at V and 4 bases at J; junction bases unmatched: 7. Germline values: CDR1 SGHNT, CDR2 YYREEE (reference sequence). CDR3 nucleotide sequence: TGTGCCAGCAGCTTGGCCGGGACAGGGAGAATCACCGGGGAGCTGTTTTTT. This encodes CASSLAGTGRITGELFF.